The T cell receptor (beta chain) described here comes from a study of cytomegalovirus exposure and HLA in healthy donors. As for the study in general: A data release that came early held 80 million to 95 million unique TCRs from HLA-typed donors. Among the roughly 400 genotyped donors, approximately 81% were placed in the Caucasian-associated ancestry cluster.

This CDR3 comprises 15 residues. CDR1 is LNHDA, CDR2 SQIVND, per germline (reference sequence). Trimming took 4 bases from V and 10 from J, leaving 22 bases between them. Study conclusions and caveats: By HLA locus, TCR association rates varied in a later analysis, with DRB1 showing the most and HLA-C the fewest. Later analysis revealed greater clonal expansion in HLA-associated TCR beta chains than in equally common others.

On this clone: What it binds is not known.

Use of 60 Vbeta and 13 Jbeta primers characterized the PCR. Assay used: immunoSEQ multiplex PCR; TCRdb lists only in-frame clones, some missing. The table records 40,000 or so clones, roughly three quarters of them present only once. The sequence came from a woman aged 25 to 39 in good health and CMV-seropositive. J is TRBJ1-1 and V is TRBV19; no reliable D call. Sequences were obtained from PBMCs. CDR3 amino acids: CASSNPSGREDRAFF. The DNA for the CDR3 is TGTGCCAGTAGTAATCCCTCCGGGAGGGAAGATAGAGCTTTCTTT. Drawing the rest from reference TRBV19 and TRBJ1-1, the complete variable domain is DGGITQSPKYLFRKEGQNVTLSCEQNLNHDAMYWYRQDPGQGLRLIYYSQIVNDFQKGDIAEGYSVSREKKESFPLTVTSAQKNPTAFYLCASSNPSGREDRAFFGQGTRLTVV.